The clone carrying this T cell receptor beta chain was counted between two and nine times. The trim removed 4 bases at V and 0 bases at J, leaving 4 bases unmatched. This CDR3 is built from 16 residues. CDR1 and CDR2 from the germline V gene are MNHEY and SVGAGI. This sample is part of a study of CD8 T cells in ankylosing spondylitis. TCRdb reanalysed the 5' RACE reads using MiXCR and keeps one entry per CDR3 protein. Of 350,000 or so distinct CDR3 sequences listed, roughly 15% were seen once; the top ten hold roughly 0.99%. Sequenced input: blood, either unsorted or a sorted T cell fraction (not recorded which). The receptor was isolated from a male donor with ankylosing spondylitis or in good health (not recorded which). The chain carries TRBV6-5 and TRBJ2-2; 8 bases match TRBD1. CDR3 nucleotides: TGTGCCAGCAGTTTGACAGGGGCAGCGAACACCGGGGAGCTGTTTTTT. Encoded protein: CASSLTGAANTGELFF.